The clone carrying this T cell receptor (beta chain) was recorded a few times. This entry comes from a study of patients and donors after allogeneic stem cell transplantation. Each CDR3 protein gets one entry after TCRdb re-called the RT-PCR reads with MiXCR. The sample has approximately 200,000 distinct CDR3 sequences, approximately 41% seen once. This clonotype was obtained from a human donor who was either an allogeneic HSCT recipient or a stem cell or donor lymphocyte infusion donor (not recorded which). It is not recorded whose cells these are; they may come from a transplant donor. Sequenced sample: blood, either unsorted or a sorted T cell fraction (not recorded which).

The CDR3 nucleotides are TGTGCCAGCAGTTACTCAACCGTCGAGATATCGAACACTGAAGCTTTCTTT. It specifies CASSYSTVEISNTEAFF. The chain couples TRBV6-5 to TRBJ1-1; no clear D gene. The V end lost 0 bases, the J end lost 1 base, and 15 bases lay between the germline ends. Germline V gene sequence: CDR1 MNHEY, CDR2 SVGAGI. The CDR3 length is 17 residues.